The 29 T cell receptor beta chains listed next were all sequenced from one sample in a study of cytomegalovirus exposure and HLA in healthy donors. Sequenced by immunoSEQ multiplex PCR; TCRdb stores in-frame clones only, minus some. The table has about 98,000 clones, approximately 84% seen once; the top ten hold less than 7.5%. Sequenced: PBMCs. Receptors originate from a man between 18 and 35 years old in good health and CMV-seropositive.

This sequence joins TRBV6-6 and TRBJ2-3; 10 nucleotides line up with TRBD1. V lost 4 bases and J lost 4; bases outside the gene matches: 5. The CDR3 is 15 amino acids. From germline, CDR1 is MNHNY and CDR2 SVGAGI (reference sequence). The DNA for the CDR3 is TGTGCCAGCAGTTCACGGGACAGGGGATCAGATACGCAGTATTTT. This gives the protein CASSSRDRGSDTQYF.

This clone was seen only a few times. The CDR3, as DNA: TGTGCCAGCAGCGTGGTAGCGGGGGTGGGGGAGACCCAGTACTTC. Its translation: CASSVVAGVGETQYF. The chain carries TRBV9 and TRBJ2-5, with 9 positions matching TRBD2. In germline, CDR1 is SGDLS, CDR2 YYNGEE. V shed 2 bases, J shed 5 bases, and the junction held 7 bases outside the gene matches. The CDR3 runs to 15 residues.

The CDR3 reads CASSNAGGKYLLSYEQYF. The CDR3 DNA reads TGTGCCAGCAGCAATGCAGGGGGCAAATACCTCCTAAGCTACGAGCAGTACTTC. The rearrangement joins TRBV21-1 to TRBJ2-7; the D segment call TRBD1 is taken from the table without a DNA check. TRBV21-1 is described as a pseudogene. The CDR3 extends over 18 amino acids.

Remarks on this clone: This could be a read error, since a much larger clone is one nucleotide away. The chain couples TRBV5-6 to TRBJ1-5; 7 bases agree with TRBD1. This CDR3 comprises 13 residues. Per germline, CDR1 SGHDT and CDR2 YYEEEE. Trimming removed 4 bases from V and 2 bases from J; junction bases left unmatched: 0. The CDR3 nucleotides read TGTGCCAGCAGCCAGGGGGGCAATCAGCCCCAGCATTTT. Amino acids: CASSQGGNQPQHF.

The gene calls are TRBV27 and TRBJ2-7; perhaps TRBD2 as D (7 bases). The CDR3 covers 16 residues. Germline lookup yields CDR1 MNHEY and CDR2 SMNVEV (reference sequence). V lost 2 bases, J lost 3 bases, and 17 bases lay in between. As DNA, the CDR3 is TGTGCCAGCAGTTTAGGGGAGGGACAATCAGTCTACGAGCAGTACTTC. It encodes CASSLGEGQSVYEQYF.

This chain links TRBV7-2 with TRBJ2-2, with 8 bases matching TRBD2. V was clipped by 3 bases and J by 4 bases; unmatched bases: 4. The CDR3 runs 15 residues. Looked up from germline, CDR1 is SGHTA and CDR2 is FQGNSA. The DNA of the CDR3 is TGTGCCAGCAGCTTTGTTCGGGGGGGCACCGGGGAGCTGTTTTTT. Its translation: CASSFVRGGTGELFF.

The chain uses TRBV4-3 and TRBJ1-3, with a tentative D call TRBD1 (6 bases). In germline, CDR1 is LGHNA, CDR2 YSLEER. CDR3 length: 16 residues. V lost 0 bases and J lost 2, with 11 bases in between. CDR3 bases: TGCGCCAGCAGCCAAGATGCAGGGGAGCCTGGAAACACCATATATTTT. Protein: CASSQDAGEPGNTIYF.

The V call is TRBV11-1, the J call TRBJ2-7; the match to TRBD1 covers 10 bases. The germline V gene encodes CDR1 SGHAT and CDR2 FQDESV (reference sequence). The CDR3 totals 15 residues. The junction had 4 bases not matched to a gene; V was cut back by 3 bases and J by 2 bases. This chain's CDR3 is CASSFGTGVTYEQYF. DNA for the CDR3: TGTGCCAGCAGCTTTGGGACAGGGGTTACCTACGAGCAGTACTTC. Full variable domain (outside the CDR3, taken from reference TRBV11-1 and TRBJ2-7): EAEVAQSPRYKITEKSQAVAFWCDPISGHATLYWYRQILGQGPELLVQFQDESVVDDSQLPKDRFSAERLKGVDSTLKIQPAELGDSAMYLCASSFGTGVTYEQYFGPGTRLTVT.

J is TRBJ1-1 and V is TRBV10-3; the match to TRBD1 covers 8 bases. Germline CDR1 reads ENHRY; CDR2 reads SYGVKD. The V segment lost 10 bases and the J segment 5 bases; nucleotides outside the gene matches: 15. This CDR3 is built from 15 residues. The CDR3 spells CATVGQGILFTEAFF. The CDR3, as DNA: TGTGCCACCGTTGGACAGGGAATCTTGTTTACTGAAGCTTTCTTT.

This clone has a single count. J is TRBJ2-1 and V is TRBV27; TRBD1 aligns across 7 bases. Germline V gene sequence: CDR1 MNHEY, CDR2 SMNVEV (reference sequence). The J segment lost 8 bases and the V segment lost 1 base, leaving 8 bases of the junction unmatched. CDR3 length: 15 amino acids. CDR3 in amino acids: CASSLYRGPGDEQFF. Here the CDR3 DNA reads TGTGCCAGCAGTTTATACAGGGGCCCCGGGGATGAGCAGTTCTTC.

This chain uses TRBV7-2 with TRBJ2-5, with 8 positions matching TRBD1. The CDR3 runs to 14 residues. Germline V gene lookup returns CDR1 SGHTA and CDR2 FQGNSA. The trim removed 5 bases at V and 5 bases at J, leaving 7 bases unmatched. CDR3 in amino acids: CASSVTGVRETQYF. The CDR3, as DNA: TGTGCCAGCAGCGTGACAGGGGTACGTGAGACCCAGTACTTC.

The sample holds one count of this clone. This chain joins TRBV27 and TRBJ1-5; tentatively, D is TRBD1 (6 bases). The ends were cut back, 6 bases at V and 9 bases at J, with 18 bases in the middle. The CDR3 is 14 amino acids. Germline V CDR1 and CDR2: MNHEY, SMNVEV (reference sequence). The CDR3 is CASSRAGAERPQHF. CDR3 nucleotide sequence: TGTGCCAGCAGCCGAGCAGGGGCCGAGAGGCCCCAGCATTTT.

The chain joins TRBV19 to TRBJ2-2; 9 bases agree with TRBD2. The CDR3 length is 15 residues. V trimming: 11 bases; J trimming: 2 bases; junction bases outside the gene matches: 9. Germline assignment: CDR1 LNHDA and CDR2 SQIVND (reference sequence). The CDR3 here is CASLRGGANTGELFF. The DNA for the CDR3 is TGTGCCTCCCTGCGGGGGGGCGCCAACACCGGGGAGCTGTTTTTT.

Only one count was recorded for this clone. The DNA for the CDR3 is TGTGCCAGCAGCTTAATGGCGGCCTCCTACAATGAGCAGTTCTTC. The encoded protein is CASSLMAASYNEQFF. The chain employs TRBV7-3 and TRBJ2-1; D is undetermined. Germline CDR1 is SGHTA and CDR2 is FQGTGA. Deletions cut 1 base from V and 0 bases from J, with 7 bases between. The CDR3 has 15 amino acids.

The chain has TRBV11-3 and TRBJ2-5; D perhaps matches TRBD1 (6 bases). The CDR3 extends over 15 amino acids. CDR1 and CDR2 from the germline V gene are SGHNT and YENEEA. Deletions cut 3 bases from V and 4 bases from J, with 15 bases between. The CDR3 loop reads CASSLRQEPAETQYF. The CDR3 coding sequence is TGTGCCAGCAGCTTGAGACAGGAGCCGGCAGAGACCCAGTACTTC.

The J gene is TRBJ2-3, the V gene TRBV10-3, with D possibly being TRBD2 (5 bases). The CDR3 spans 15 residues. The V end lost 4 bases, the J end lost 0 bases, and 11 bases lay between the germline ends. The germline gives CDR1 ENHRY, CDR2 SYGVKD. The CDR3: CAISVGGTSTDTQYF. CDR3 coding DNA: TGTGCCATCAGTGTAGGAGGAACTAGCACAGATACGCAGTATTTT.

V usage is TRBV29-1 and J usage is TRBJ2-2, with a weak D call TRBD1 (6 bases). CDR3 size: 14 residues. CDR1 is SQVTM and CDR2 is ANQGSEA in the germline V gene. With 7 bases removed from V and 0 bases from J, the gap between germline ends came to 12 bases. DNA of the CDR3: TGCAGCGCCACAGGGAGTACGAACACCGGGGAGCTGTTTTTT. This encodes CSATGSTNTGELFF.

In this sample, this clone turned up once. The rearrangement uses TRBV6-6 and TRBJ2-1, with TRBD2 matching 7 bases. The germline V gene has CDR1 MNHNY and CDR2 SVGAGI (reference sequence). This CDR3 region has 16 residues. The V and J ends lost 5 bases and 7 bases, in that order; junction bases with no gene match: 14. The CDR3 reads CASSMPRPSGRNEQFF. The CDR3 DNA reads as TGTGCCAGCAGTATGCCTCGGCCTAGCGGCAGGAATGAGCAGTTCTTC.

The chain uses TRBV18 and TRBJ2-7; the match to TRBD2 covers 8 bases. The junction had 7 bases not matched to a gene; V was cut back by 0 bases and J by 3 bases. This CDR3 has 16 residues. CDR1 and CDR2 from the germline V gene are KGHSH and LQKENI. CDR3 in DNA: TGTGCCAGCTCACCACCCGGCGGGGGGCCAAACTACGAGCAGTACTTC. Encoded protein: CASSPPGGGPNYEQYF.

This chain connects TRBV20-1 to TRBJ1-2; D possibly corresponds to TRBD1 (5 bases). V was trimmed by 5 bases and J by 6 bases, leaving 10 bases between them. Germline-derived CDR1 and CDR2 are DFQATT and SNEGSKA (reference sequence). The CDR3 has 11 residues. CDR3 sequence reads: CSAYQGNGYTF. Here the CDR3 DNA reads TGCAGTGCTTACCAGGGCAATGGCTACACCTTC.

The V gene is TRBV2, the J gene TRBJ2-5, with 7 positions matching TRBD1. The CDR3 consists of 14 residues. The V segment lost 5 bases and the J segment 1 base; nucleotides outside the gene matches: 4. Germline loops: CDR1 SNHLY, CDR2 FYNNEI. CDR3 sequence (DNA): TGTGCCAGCAGTTACAGGGGAACCCAAGAGACCCAGTACTTC. This gives the protein CASSYRGTQETQYF. The full variable domain, its missing parts supplied by reference TRBV2 and TRBJ2-5, is EPEVTQTPSHQVTQMGQEVILRCVPISNHLYFYWYRQILGQKVEFLVSFYNNEISEKSEIFDDQFSVERPDGSNFTLKIRSTKLEDSAMYFCASSYRGTQETQYFGPGTRLLVL.

The CDR3: CASSPSRGDYNEQFF. The DNA of the CDR3 is TGTGCCAGCAGCCCCAGTCGAGGCGACTACAATGAGCAGTTCTTC. This rearrangement joins TRBV9 to TRBJ2-1; D is unresolved. With 4 bases removed from V and 3 bases from J, the gap between germline ends came to 14 bases. Germline V gene sequence: CDR1 SGDLS, CDR2 YYNGEE. The CDR3 spans 15 residues.

The chain joins TRBV27 to TRBJ1-3, with TRBD1 matching 7 bases. The CDR3 contains 14 residues. Germline V gives CDR1 MNHEY, CDR2 SMNVEV (reference sequence). V lost 6 bases, J lost 6 bases, and 8 bases stayed unmatched. The DNA of the CDR3 is TGTGCCAGCAGCTCGGGGGACAGAGCAAACACCATATATTTT. It is translated as CASSSGDRANTIYF.

The rearrangement joins TRBV7-6 to TRBJ2-7, with 9 bases matching TRBD2. V gave up 6 bases and J gave up 6 bases; unmatched junction bases: 9. Germline CDR1 and CDR2: SGHVS and FNYEAQ. This CDR3 comprises 14 residues. Here the CDR3 DNA reads TGTGCCAGCAGGGCGGGAGGGCTAGCGGGCGAGCAGTACTTC. Translating it yields CASRAGGLAGEQYF.

This sequence joins TRBV9 and TRBJ2-3; a weak D match, TRBD2 (5 bases). From germline, CDR1 is SGDLS and CDR2 YYNGEE. The CDR3 is 14 residues long. V lost 6 bases, J lost 4 bases, and 15 bases lay in between. CDR3 protein: CASTKDSNADTQYF. The CDR3 DNA reads TGTGCCAGCACCAAGGACTCGAATGCAGATACGCAGTATTTT. The full variable domain, its missing parts supplied by reference TRBV9 and TRBJ2-3, is DSGVTQTPKHLITATGQRVTLRCSPRSGDLSVYWYQQSLDQGLQFLIQYYNGEERAKGNILERFSAQQFPDLHSELNLSSLELGDSALYFCASTKDSNADTQYFGPGTRLTVL.

This chain joins TRBV10-1 and TRBJ2-3; TRBD2 agrees at 9 bases. V dropped 8 bases and J dropped 5; count of bases not matched to a gene: 8. CDR3 length: 14 amino acids. Germline V CDR1 and CDR2: WNHNN, SYGVQD (reference sequence). For the CDR3, the DNA is TGCGCCAGCTCAGGGACTAGCAGGGGAGATACGCAGTATTTT. This sequence encodes CASSGTSRGDTQYF.

This chain connects TRBV7-2 to TRBJ2-7; 8 bases are shared with TRBD2. Germline CDR1 is SGHTA and CDR2 is FQGNSA. V lost 3 bases, J lost 2 bases, and 6 bases stayed unmatched. This CDR3 region has 15 residues. The CDR3 loop reads CASSFDFSGTYEQYF. The CDR3 region has the DNA TGTGCCAGCAGCTTCGACTTTAGCGGGACCTACGAGCAGTACTTC.

The chain combines TRBV27 with TRBJ2-1, with 10 positions matching TRBD2. The V and J ends lost 3 bases and 4 bases, in that order; junction bases with no gene match: 3. The CDR3 totals 15 residues. Germline lookup yields CDR1 MNHEY and CDR2 SMNVEV (reference sequence). CDR3 region: CASSFGLADYNEQFF. CDR3 nucleotide sequence: TGTGCCAGCAGTTTTGGACTAGCGGATTACAATGAGCAGTTCTTC.

The chain couples TRBV9 to TRBJ1-1, with D possibly TRBD1 on 5 matching bases. Trimming shortened V by 0 bases and J by 0 bases, and 6 bases separated the two germline ends. Looked up from germline, CDR1 is SGDLS and CDR2 is YYNGEE. CDR3 length equals 14 residues. CDR3 residues: CASSVGTMNTEAFF. In DNA form, the CDR3 reads TGTGCCAGCAGCGTAGGGACAATGAACACTGAAGCTTTCTTT.